This passage covers 23 T cell receptor beta chains from one sample sequenced in a study of cytomegalovirus exposure and HLA in healthy donors. The PCR had 60 Vbeta and 13 Jbeta primers. The table came from immunoSEQ multiplex PCR; TCRdb's copy has only in-frame clones and leaves some out. The sample yields some 170,000 clones, nearly 80% seen once. Sequencing was carried out using PBMCs. The origin of the receptors is a man aged 35-49 years in good health and CMV-seropositive.

This clone was detected only a few times. The chain links TRBV25-1 to TRBJ2-5, with a possible D match to TRBD2 (6 bases). Germline V gives CDR1 MGHDK, CDR2 SYGVNS. This CDR3 is 14 amino acids long. V was pared by 7 bases and J by 4 bases, with 16 bases between. In DNA form, the CDR3 reads TGTGCCAGCACCCCCCGGGGGACGGGAGAGACCCAGTACTTC. Its translation: CASTPRGTGETQYF.

V is TRBV12-5 and J is TRBJ2-2, with 7 bases lining up with TRBD2. Germline loops: CDR1 LGHNT, CDR2 FRNRAP. J was trimmed by 5 bases and V by 1 base; bases with no gene match: 4. The CDR3 spans 15 residues. The CDR3 coding sequence is TGTGCTAGTGGTTTGGGACTAGCAGCTACCGGGGAGCTGTTTTTT. Protein sequence: CASGLGLAATGELFF. Full variable domain (rest looked up from reference TRBV12-5 and TRBJ2-2): DARVTQTPRHKVTEMGQEVTMRCQPILGHNTVFWYRQTMMQGLELLAYFRNRAPLDDSGMPKDRFSAEMPDATLATLKIQPSEPRDSAVYFCASGLGLAATGELFFGEGSRLTVL.

This rearrangement joins TRBV4-1 to TRBJ2-7; 8 bases agree with TRBD2. This CDR3 contains 15 residues. Unmatched junction bases numbered 5, after V lost 3 bases and J lost 1 base. From germline, CDR1 is MGHRA and CDR2 YSYEKL. The CDR3 protein is CASSHTSGASYEQYF. The CDR3 nucleotides are TGCGCCAGCAGCCATACTAGCGGCGCTTCCTACGAGCAGTACTTC.

CDR3 region: CASSSLQGSYNEQFF. Here the CDR3 DNA reads TGTGCCAGCAGCTCTCTACAGGGCTCCTACAATGAGCAGTTCTTC. The chain uses TRBV7-2 and TRBJ2-1; a weak D match, TRBD1 (6 bases). CDR3 size: 15 residues. The germline V and J ends were trimmed by 4 bases and 0 bases, with 10 bases remaining between them. Germline CDR1 and CDR2: SGHTA and FQGNSA.

The chain links TRBV2 to TRBJ1-2; D call uncertain. Trimming took 4 bases from V and 1 from J, leaving 4 bases between them. The CDR3 consists of 12 residues. Germline V CDR1 and CDR2: SNHLY, FYNNEI. The chain's CDR3 is CASSVVNYGYTF. CDR3 coding DNA: TGTGCCAGCAGTGTCGTTAACTATGGCTACACCTTC.

This chain joins TRBV29-1 and TRBJ2-1; tentatively, D is TRBD1 (5 bases). V was cut by 3 bases and J by 5 bases, with 11 bases left in between. Germline lookup yields CDR1 SQVTM and CDR2 ANQGSEA. The CDR3 sequence is 13 residues long. As DNA, the CDR3 is TGCAGCGTTGATGGACAAGCAAACAATGAGCAGTTCTTC. Its protein is CSVDGQANNEQFF.

The V and J genes are TRBV5-4 and TRBJ2-6; no definite D call. This CDR3 spans 16 amino acids. V was clipped by 4 bases and J by 0 bases, with 11 bases between them. CDR1 is SGHNT and CDR2 is YYREEE in the germline V gene (reference sequence). CDR3: CASSEMENSGANVLTF. The CDR3 DNA reads as TGTGCCAGCAGCGAAATGGAGAACTCTGGGGCCAACGTCCTGACTTTC.

The chain recombines TRBV6-6 with TRBJ1-1; D is perhaps TRBD1 (5 bases). V was clipped by 4 bases and J by 1 base, with 16 bases between them. The CDR3 has 16 amino acids. Germline CDR1 reads MNHNY; CDR2 reads SVGAGI (reference sequence). CDR3 sequence: CASSSFGVTENTEAFF. The CDR3 nucleotides are TGTGCCAGCAGTTCTTTTGGAGTGACAGAGAACACTGAAGCTTTCTTT.

This clone has only a few counts. The rearrangement uses TRBV4-2 and TRBJ2-3; D perhaps matches TRBD2 (6 bases). V gave up 3 bases and J gave up 4 bases, with 20 bases separating them. Germline CDR1 reads LGHNA; CDR2 reads YNFKEQ. The CDR3 is 17 residues long. The CDR3, as DNA: TGTGCCAGCAGCCAGGGGTTCGGCGGGAAGGGCGCAGATACGCAGTATTTT. Its protein is CASSQGFGGKGADTQYF.

V gene TRBV6-6 combines with J gene TRBJ2-7, with a possible D match to TRBD1 (6 bases). Trimming took off 5 bases at V and 3 bases at J, with 11 bases between the two ends. Germline CDR1 reads MNHNY; CDR2 reads SVGAGI (reference sequence). This CDR3 contains 13 residues. The CDR3 DNA follows: TGTGCCAGCAGTCCCCGGACAGTCTACGAGCAGTACTTC. This gives the protein CASSPRTVYEQYF.

The chain joins TRBV19 to TRBJ1-2; D possibly corresponds to TRBD1 (5 bases). The germline CDR1 and CDR2 sequences are LNHDA and SQIVND (reference sequence). The CDR3 has 13 residues. Trimming cost V 3 bases and J 8 bases, with 13 bases left between them. The CDR3 nucleotides are TGTGCCAGTAGTATCGGGCAGGGAGGCGGCTACACCTTC. This translates into CASSIGQGGGYTF.

The rearrangement uses TRBV7-9 and TRBJ2-3; 10 bases are shared with TRBD2. V lost 4 bases and J lost 1; bases outside the gene matches: 11. The germline V gene has CDR1 SEHNR and CDR2 FQNEAQ (reference sequence). This CDR3 is built from 18 residues. The CDR3 reads CASSSLAGAAWGTDTQYF. CDR3 coding DNA: TGTGCCAGCAGCTCCCTAGCGGGAGCGGCTTGGGGCACAGATACGCAGTATTTT.

The chain employs TRBV2 and TRBJ2-2; tentatively, D is TRBD2 (6 bases). From germline, CDR1 is SNHLY and CDR2 FYNNEI. CDR3 length: 13 amino acids. V lost 7 bases and J 5 bases, leaving 11 bases between the germline ends. DNA for the CDR3: TGTGCCAGCAATCGGGAGAGGACCGGGGAGCTGTTTTTT. Its protein is CASNRERTGELFF.

The chain combines TRBV15 with TRBJ1-5; D gene uncertain. With 0 bases removed from V and 0 bases from J, the gap between germline ends came to 12 bases. Germline CDR1 is LNHNV and CDR2 is YYDKDF (reference sequence). The CDR3 sequence is 17 residues long. CDR3 sequence: CATSREAAGFSNQPQHF. CDR3 nucleotides: TGTGCCACCAGCAGAGAGGCTGCGGGTTTTAGCAATCAGCCCCAGCATTTT.

In nucleotides, the CDR3 is TGTGCCAGCAGCTCCCGGGACAAATGGACAGATACGCAGTATTTT. It encodes CASSSRDKWTDTQYF. The chain combines TRBV6-5 with TRBJ2-3, with D maybe TRBD1 (6 bases). This CDR3 is 15 amino acids long. Trimming removed 6 bases at V and 3 bases at J, with 16 bases between. Germline lookup yields CDR1 MNHEY and CDR2 SVGAGI.

The chain uses TRBV11-3 and TRBJ2-1; D gene uncertain. The V gene lost 5 bases and the J gene lost 4 bases, with 9 bases spanning the gap. CDR1 SGHNT and CDR2 YENEEA come from the germline V gene. This CDR3 is 13 amino acids long. For the CDR3, the DNA is TGTGCCAGCAGCAACTATGTGTACAATGAGCAGTTCTTC. Protein: CASSNYVYNEQFF.

Of note for this clone: The CDR3 does not end in the conserved phenylalanine or tryptophan, so this is likely a read error. The DNA is left out, because the CDR3 cannot be placed on it with certainty; the CDR3 is given as TCRdb lists it. This chain uses TRBV1 with TRBJ1-2; TRBD1 is the table's D call, not checked against the DNA. TRBV1 is annotated as a pseudogene. The CDR3 sequence runs 16 residues, both termini included. CDR3 sequence reads: CTSSQPGGIPNYGYTL.

The CDR3 coding sequence is TGTGCCAGCAGCCAACCGGGACAGGCTTCCCACGAGCAGTACTTC. This sequence encodes CASSQPGQASHEQYF. The chain has TRBV4-2 and TRBJ2-5; 8 bases are shared with TRBD1. Gene TRBJ2-7 matches the end of the DNA better, so the J call may be wrong. CDR3 length: 15 amino acids. Germline V gene data show CDR1 as LGHNA and CDR2 as YNFKEQ.

V gene TRBV2 combines with J gene TRBJ2-5; D is undetermined. The V gene's germline CDR1 is SNHLY and CDR2 FYNNEI. The V end was cut by 5 bases, the J end by 3 bases, with 7 bases between. The CDR3 runs to 12 residues. CDR3 nucleotide sequence: TGTGCCAGCAGTCAATCGGAAGAGACCCAGTACTTC. Protein: CASSQSEETQYF.

V and J are TRBV5-1 and TRBJ2-7, with 8 nucleotides matching TRBD2. J was trimmed by 4 bases and V by 2 bases; bases with no gene match: 8. The germline V gene encodes CDR1 SGHRS and CDR2 YFSETQ. This CDR3 comprises 15 residues. The CDR3 loop is CASSFGLAGWYEQYF. CDR3 DNA: TGCGCCAGCAGCTTTGGGTTAGCGGGATGGTACGAGCAGTACTTC.

The chain is built from TRBV19 and TRBJ2-1; weak D call: TRBD2 (5 bases). Germline CDR1 is LNHDA and CDR2 is SQIVND (reference sequence). V dropped 1 base and J dropped 15 bases, with 13 bases sitting between them. The CDR3 loop spans 12 amino acids. This chain's CDR3 is CASSIGGGYLFF. The CDR3 DNA reads TGTGCCAGTAGTATAGGAGGCGGGTACCTGTTCTTC.

In its sample, this clone was seen once. The CDR3 DNA is TGTGCCAGTAGTATAGGGGGGACAGCTCCTGGCTACACCTTC. Translating it yields CASSIGGTAPGYTF. The chain uses TRBV19 and TRBJ1-2; 7 bases fit TRBD1. Trimming took 1 base from V and 7 from J; bases not matched to a gene: 6. Looked up from germline, CDR1 is LNHDA and CDR2 is SQIVND (reference sequence). The CDR3 contains 14 residues.

The rearrangement joins TRBV5-8 to TRBJ2-1; 15 bases line up with TRBD2. Trimming at V came to 4 bases and at J to 6 bases, leaving 2 bases not matched to a gene. This CDR3 is 15 amino acids long. Germline assignment: CDR1 SGHTS and CDR2 YDEGEE. CDR3 in amino acids: CASSPGLAGGNEQFF. CDR3 sequence (DNA): TGTGCCAGCAGCCCGGGACTAGCGGGGGGCAATGAGCAGTTCTTC.